The TCR beta chain under discussion was sequenced for a study of T cell responses to AZD1222 COVID-19 vaccine. The germline V gene has CDR1 MNHNS and CDR2 SASEGT. CDR3 length: 14 amino acids. The ends were cut back, 0 bases at V and 7 bases at J, with 12 bases in the middle. Concerning this clone itself: The antigen remains unidentified.

Libraries were prepared by immunoSEQ multiplex PCR; TCRdb keeps only in-frame clonotypes and omits some of them. The repertoire holds approximately 130,000 clones, with around 89% as singletons. Study results and caveats: No repertoire was sampled before or during the peak T cell response, only after it. A mostly white British donor set with more females was recruited, and clonal diversity was possibly underestimated. In the spike-specific TCR repertoire, nearly half reportedly target unmutated variant regions.

This specimen was peripheral blood, taken on day 0 of MenACWY control vaccination. The TCR comes from an adult in good health. The chain has TRBV6-1 and TRBJ1-1, with a possible D match to TRBD1 (5 bases). The CDR3 region is CASSEALGGFEAFF. The CDR3, as DNA: TGTGCCAGCAGTGAAGCGCTGGGGGGGTTTGAAGCTTTCTTT.